This passage covers 8 T cell receptor beta chains from one sample sequenced in a study of beta chain features in type 1 diabetes. The study, taken as a whole, reports: Type 1 diabetes patients showed a moderate but significant shortening of TCRB CDR3s in all four CD4+ subsets.

These TCRs are of unknown antigen specificity. Expressed TCRB transcripts were sequenced because the isolated RNA had all been reverse transcribed beforehand. Sequencing used immunoSEQ multiplex PCR; TCRdb keeps in-frame clones, though not all of them. This table holds roughly 150,000 clones, 8% to 9.5% found once. Sequencing input: central memory CD4+ T cells from blood. These receptors all come from a woman aged 18-35 years with type 1 diabetes.

This clone was observed a few times. V usage is TRBV5-1 and J usage is TRBJ2-7; the match to TRBD1 covers 8 bases. This CDR3 is built from 14 residues. V lost 4 bases and J lost 0; bases outside the gene matches: 3. Germline values: CDR1 SGHRS, CDR2 YFSETQ. CDR3 nucleotides: TGCGCCAGCAGCCGACAGGGGCGCTCCTACGAGCAGTACTTC. Translation: CASSRQGRSYEQYF.

This clone was counted between two and nine times. The rearrangement uses TRBV29-1 and TRBJ2-3; maybe TRBD1 (5 bases). Germline CDR1 SQVTM, CDR2 ANQGSEA. This CDR3 contains 15 residues. The V and J ends lost 4 bases and 6 bases respectively, with 20 bases between them. CDR3 protein: CSVARRQRGPDTQYF. For the CDR3, the DNA is TGCAGCGTTGCCAGGCGACAGAGAGGCCCCGATACGCAGTATTTT.

The rearrangement uses TRBV30 and TRBJ2-3, with no clear D. There are 11 residues in the CDR3. Germline V gene lookup returns CDR1 GTSNPN and CDR2 SVGIG (reference sequence). Deletions cut 0 bases from V and 6 bases from J, with 4 bases between. CDR3 nucleotide sequence: TGTGCCTGGAGTGTCTTGGATACGCAGTATTTT. This codes for CAWSVLDTQYF.

V and J are TRBV15 and TRBJ2-3; the match to TRBD2 covers 10 bases. The trim removed 5 bases at V and 4 bases at J, leaving 9 bases unmatched. The V gene's germline CDR1 is LNHNV and CDR2 YYDKDF (reference sequence). The CDR3 runs to 16 residues. The DNA for the CDR3 is TGTGCCACCAGCCTAAAGGGACTAGCGTGGCCAGATACGCAGTATTTT. Translating gives CATSLKGLAWPDTQYF. The whole variable domain, remainder taken from reference TRBV15 and TRBJ2-3, is DAMVIQNPRYQVTQFGKPVTLSCSQTLNHNVMYWYQQKSSQAPKLLFHYYDKDFNNEADTPDNFQSRRPNTSFCFLDIRSPGLGDTAMYLCATSLKGLAWPDTQYFGPGTRLTVL.

This clone was counted only a few times. The chain has TRBV6-5 and TRBJ2-1, with a weak D call TRBD2 (6 bases). This CDR3 is built from 13 residues. Germline V gene lookup returns CDR1 MNHEY and CDR2 SVGAGI. V was cut by 8 bases and J by 5 bases, with 13 bases left in between. The CDR3 DNA is TGTGCCAGCCGGGGGTTGGGGAACAATGAGCAGTTCTTC. Its protein is CASRGLGNNEQFF.

The chain combines TRBV7-3 with TRBJ2-2; a possible D gene is TRBD2 (5 bases). V lost 5 bases and J 2 bases, leaving 6 bases between the germline ends. CDR3 length: 13 residues. Germline CDR1 is SGHTA and CDR2 is FQGTGA. The CDR3 loop reads CASSPGNTGELFF. Here the CDR3 DNA reads TGTGCCAGCAGCCCGGGAAACACCGGGGAGCTGTTTTTT.

This clone showed up just a few times. Here the CDR3 DNA reads TGTGCCAGCAGCCTAACTAGCGGTATTACCTACGAGCAGTACTTC. Translating it yields CASSLTSGITYEQYF. The rearrangement uses TRBV7-2 and TRBJ2-7, with 8 positions matching TRBD2. Germline V lookup: CDR1 SGHTA, CDR2 FQGNSA. Trimming took 5 bases from V and 2 from J; bases not matched to a gene: 8. The CDR3 has 15 amino acids.

The chain links TRBV10-3 to TRBJ2-2; 9 nucleotides match TRBD2. The V gene end was trimmed by 7 bases and the J gene end by 4 bases; junction bases not matched to a gene: 16. The CDR3 is 18 residues long. Germline V gives CDR1 ENHRY, CDR2 SYGVKD. CDR3 amino acids: CAIKPGQRREGSTGELFF. The CDR3 DNA follows: TGTGCCATCAAACCGGGACAGCGGCGGGAGGGGAGCACCGGGGAGCTGTTTTTT.